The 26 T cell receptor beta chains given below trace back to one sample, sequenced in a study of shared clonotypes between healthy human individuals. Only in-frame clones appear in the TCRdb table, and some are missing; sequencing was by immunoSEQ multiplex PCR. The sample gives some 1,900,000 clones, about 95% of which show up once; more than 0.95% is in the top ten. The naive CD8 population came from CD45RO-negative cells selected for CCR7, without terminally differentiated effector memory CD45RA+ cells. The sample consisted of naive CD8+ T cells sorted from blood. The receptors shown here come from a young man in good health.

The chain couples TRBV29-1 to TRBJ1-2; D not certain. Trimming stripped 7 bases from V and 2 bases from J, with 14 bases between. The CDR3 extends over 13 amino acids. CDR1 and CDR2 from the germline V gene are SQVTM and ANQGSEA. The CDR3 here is CSALSNGNYGYTF. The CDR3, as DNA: TGCAGCGCACTCTCTAACGGGAACTATGGCTACACCTTC.

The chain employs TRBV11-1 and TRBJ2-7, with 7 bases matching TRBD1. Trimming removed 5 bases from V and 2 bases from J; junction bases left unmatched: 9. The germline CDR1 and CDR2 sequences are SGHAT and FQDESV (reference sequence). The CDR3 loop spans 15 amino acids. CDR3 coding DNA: TGTGCCAGCAGCGCCGGACAGGACCCTACCTACGAGCAGTACTTC. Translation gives CASSAGQDPTYEQYF.

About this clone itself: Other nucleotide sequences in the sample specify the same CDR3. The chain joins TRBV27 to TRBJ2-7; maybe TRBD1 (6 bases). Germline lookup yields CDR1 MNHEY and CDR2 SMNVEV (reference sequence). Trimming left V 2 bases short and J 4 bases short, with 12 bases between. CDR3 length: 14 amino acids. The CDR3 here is CASSLQGRGYEQYF. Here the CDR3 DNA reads TGTGCCAGCAGTTTACAGGGGAGAGGGTACGAGCAGTACTTC.

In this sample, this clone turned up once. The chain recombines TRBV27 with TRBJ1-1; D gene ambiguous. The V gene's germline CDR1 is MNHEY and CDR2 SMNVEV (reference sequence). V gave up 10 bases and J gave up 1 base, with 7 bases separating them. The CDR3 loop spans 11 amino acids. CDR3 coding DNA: TGTGCCACCGGGTCGAACACTGAAGCTTTCTTT. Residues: CATGSNTEAFF.

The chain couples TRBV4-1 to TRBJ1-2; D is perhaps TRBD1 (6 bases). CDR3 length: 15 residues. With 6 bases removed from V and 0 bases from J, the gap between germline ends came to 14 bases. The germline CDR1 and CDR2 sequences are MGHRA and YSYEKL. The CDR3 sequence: CASSWDTLTNYGYTF. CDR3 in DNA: TGCGCCAGCAGTTGGGACACGCTCACTAACTATGGCTACACCTTC.

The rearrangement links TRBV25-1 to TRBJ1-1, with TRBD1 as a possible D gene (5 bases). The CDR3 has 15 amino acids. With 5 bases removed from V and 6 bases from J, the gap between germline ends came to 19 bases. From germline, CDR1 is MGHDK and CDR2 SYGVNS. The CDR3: CASSQRGVGFSEAFF. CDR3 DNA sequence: TGTGCCAGCAGTCAAAGGGGAGTTGGCTTCTCTGAAGCTTTCTTT.

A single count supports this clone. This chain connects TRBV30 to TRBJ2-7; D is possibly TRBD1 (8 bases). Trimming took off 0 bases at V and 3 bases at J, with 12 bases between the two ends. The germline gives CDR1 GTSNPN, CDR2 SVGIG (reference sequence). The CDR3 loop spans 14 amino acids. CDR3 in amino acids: CAWSVTGGGYEQYF. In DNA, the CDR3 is TGTGCCTGGAGTGTAACAGGGGGGGGCTACGAGCAGTACTTC. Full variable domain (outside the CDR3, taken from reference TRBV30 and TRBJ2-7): SQTIHQWPATLVQPVGSPLSLECTVEGTSNPNLYWYRQAAGRGLQLLFYSVGIGQISSEVPQNLSASRPQDRQFILSSKKLLLSDSGFYLCAWSVTGGGYEQYFGPGTRLTVT.

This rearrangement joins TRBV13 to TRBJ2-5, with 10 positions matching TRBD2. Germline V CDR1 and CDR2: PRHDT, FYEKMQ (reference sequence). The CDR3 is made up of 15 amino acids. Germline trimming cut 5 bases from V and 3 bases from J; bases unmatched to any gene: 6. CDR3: CASSRAGGLEETQYF. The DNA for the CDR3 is TGTGCCAGCAGCAGAGCGGGGGGGCTCGAAGAGACCCAGTACTTC. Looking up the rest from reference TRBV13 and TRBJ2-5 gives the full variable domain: AAGVIQSPRHLIKEKRETATLKCYPIPRHDTVYWYQQGPGQDPQFLISFYEKMQSDKGSIPDRFSAQQFSDYHSELNMSSLELGDSALYFCASSRAGGLEETQYFGPGTRLLVL.

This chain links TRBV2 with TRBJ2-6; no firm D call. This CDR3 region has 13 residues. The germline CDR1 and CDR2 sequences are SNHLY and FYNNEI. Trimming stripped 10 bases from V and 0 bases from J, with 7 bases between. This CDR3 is CATGVSGANVLTF. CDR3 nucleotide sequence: TGTGCCACCGGCGTCTCTGGGGCCAACGTCCTGACTTTC.

The CDR3 DNA reads TGTGCCAGCAGCCCCCAAGGAGCGGGAGTGGCCGGGGAGCTGTTTTTT. Protein: CASSPQGAGVAGELFF. The gene calls are TRBV7-9 and TRBJ2-2, with 8 bases matching TRBD2. With 5 bases clipped from V and 6 bases from J, the junction kept 11 bases outside the gene matches. The V gene's germline CDR1 is SEHNR and CDR2 FQNEAQ (reference sequence). The CDR3 contains 16 residues.

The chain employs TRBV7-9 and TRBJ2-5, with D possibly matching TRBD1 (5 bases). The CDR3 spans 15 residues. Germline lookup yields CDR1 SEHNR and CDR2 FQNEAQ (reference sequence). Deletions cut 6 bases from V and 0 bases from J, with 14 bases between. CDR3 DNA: TGTGCCAGCAGGGAAGGGTCAGGGTACCAAGAGACCCAGTACTTC. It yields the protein CASREGSGYQETQYF. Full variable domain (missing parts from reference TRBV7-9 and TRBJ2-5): DTGVSQNPRHKITKRGQNVTFRCDPISEHNRLYWYRQTLGQGPEFLTYFQNEAQLEKSRLLSDRFSAERPKGSFSTLEIQRTEQGDSAMYLCASREGSGYQETQYFGPGTRLLVL.

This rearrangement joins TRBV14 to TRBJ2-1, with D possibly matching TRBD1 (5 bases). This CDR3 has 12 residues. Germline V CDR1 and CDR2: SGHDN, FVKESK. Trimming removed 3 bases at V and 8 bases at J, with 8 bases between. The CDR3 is CASSQGPYEQFF. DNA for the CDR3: TGTGCCAGCAGCCAGGGGCCCTATGAGCAGTTCTTC.

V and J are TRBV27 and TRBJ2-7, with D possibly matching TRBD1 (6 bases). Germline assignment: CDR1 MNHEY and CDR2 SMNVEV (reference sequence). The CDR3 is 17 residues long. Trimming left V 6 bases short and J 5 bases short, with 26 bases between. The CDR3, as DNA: TGTGCCAGCAGCCCACAGGGCCCGACCCTGAATCCCAACGAGCAGTACTTC. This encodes CASSPQGPTLNPNEQYF.

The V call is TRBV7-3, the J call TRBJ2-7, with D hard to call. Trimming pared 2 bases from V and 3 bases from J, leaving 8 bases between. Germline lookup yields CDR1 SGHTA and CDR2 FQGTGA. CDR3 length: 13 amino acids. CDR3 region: CASSLGGRYEQYF. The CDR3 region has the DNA TGTGCCAGCAGCTTAGGTGGCCGCTACGAGCAGTACTTC.

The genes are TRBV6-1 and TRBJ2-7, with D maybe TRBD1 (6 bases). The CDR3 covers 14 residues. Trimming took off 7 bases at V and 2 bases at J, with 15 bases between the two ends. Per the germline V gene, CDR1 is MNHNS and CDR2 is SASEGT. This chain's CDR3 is CASTQRGQAYEQYF. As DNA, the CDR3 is TGTGCCAGCACCCAGAGGGGACAAGCCTACGAGCAGTACTTC.

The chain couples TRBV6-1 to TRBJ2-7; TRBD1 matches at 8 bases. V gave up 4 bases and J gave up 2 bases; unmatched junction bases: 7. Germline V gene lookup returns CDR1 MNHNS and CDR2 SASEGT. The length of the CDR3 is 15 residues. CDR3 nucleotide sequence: TGTGCCAGCAGTGCCCGACAGGGGCTTACCTACGAGCAGTACTTC. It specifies CASSARQGLTYEQYF.

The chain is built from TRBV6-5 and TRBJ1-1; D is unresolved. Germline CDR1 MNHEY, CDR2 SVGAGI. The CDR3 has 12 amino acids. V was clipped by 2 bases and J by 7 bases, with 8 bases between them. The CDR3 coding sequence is TGTGCCAGCAGTTACGAGGGTAATGAAGCTTTCTTT. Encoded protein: CASSYEGNEAFF.

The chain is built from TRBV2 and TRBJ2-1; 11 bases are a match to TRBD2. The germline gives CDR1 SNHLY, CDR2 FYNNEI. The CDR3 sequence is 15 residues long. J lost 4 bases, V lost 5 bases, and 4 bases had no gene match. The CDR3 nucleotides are TGTGCCAGCAGTATCACTAGCGGGAGTTACAATGAGCAGTTCTTC. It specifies CASSITSGSYNEQFF.

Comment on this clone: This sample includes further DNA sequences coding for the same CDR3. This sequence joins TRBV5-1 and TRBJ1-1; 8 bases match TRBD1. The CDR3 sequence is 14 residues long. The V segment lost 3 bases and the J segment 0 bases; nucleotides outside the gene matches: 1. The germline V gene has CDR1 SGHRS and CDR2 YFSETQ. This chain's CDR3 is CASSWTGLNTEAFF. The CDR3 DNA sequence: TGCGCCAGCAGCTGGACAGGGTTGAACACTGAAGCTTTCTTT.

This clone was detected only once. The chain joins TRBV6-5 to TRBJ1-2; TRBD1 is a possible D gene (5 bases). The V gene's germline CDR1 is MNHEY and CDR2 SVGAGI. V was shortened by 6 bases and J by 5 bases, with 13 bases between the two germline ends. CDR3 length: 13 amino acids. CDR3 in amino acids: CASSHPTVYGYTF. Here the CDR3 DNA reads TGTGCCAGCAGCCACCCGACAGTGTATGGCTACACCTTC.

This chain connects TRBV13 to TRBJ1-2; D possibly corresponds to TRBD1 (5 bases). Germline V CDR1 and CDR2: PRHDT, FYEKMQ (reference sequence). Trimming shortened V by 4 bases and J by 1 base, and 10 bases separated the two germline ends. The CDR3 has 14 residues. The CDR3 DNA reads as TGTGCCAGCAGCTCGACAGAGATTAACTATGGCTACACCTTC. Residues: CASSSTEINYGYTF. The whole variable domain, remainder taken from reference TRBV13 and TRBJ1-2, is AAGVIQSPRHLIKEKRETATLKCYPIPRHDTVYWYQQGPGQDPQFLISFYEKMQSDKGSIPDRFSAQQFSDYHSELNMSSLELGDSALYFCASSSTEINYGYTFGSGTRLTVV.

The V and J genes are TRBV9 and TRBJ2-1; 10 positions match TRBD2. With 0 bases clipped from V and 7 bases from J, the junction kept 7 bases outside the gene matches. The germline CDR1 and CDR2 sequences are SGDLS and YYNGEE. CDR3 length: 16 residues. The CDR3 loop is CASSVDPSGRTNEQFF. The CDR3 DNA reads TGTGCCAGCAGCGTAGATCCTAGCGGGAGAACAAATGAGCAGTTCTTC.

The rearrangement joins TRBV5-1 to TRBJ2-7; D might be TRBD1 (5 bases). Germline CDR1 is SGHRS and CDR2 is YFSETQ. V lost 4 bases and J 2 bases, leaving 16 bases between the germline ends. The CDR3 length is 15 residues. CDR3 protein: CASSPDSSFAYEQYF. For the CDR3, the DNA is TGCGCCAGCAGCCCAGACAGTTCATTTGCCTACGAGCAGTACTTC.

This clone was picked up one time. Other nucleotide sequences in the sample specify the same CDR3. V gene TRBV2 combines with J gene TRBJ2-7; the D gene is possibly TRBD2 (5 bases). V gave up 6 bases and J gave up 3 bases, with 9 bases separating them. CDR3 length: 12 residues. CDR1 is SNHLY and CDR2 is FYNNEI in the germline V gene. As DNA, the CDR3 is TGTGCCAGCAGGGCGGGCAGCTACGAGCAGTACTTC. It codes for CASRAGSYEQYF.

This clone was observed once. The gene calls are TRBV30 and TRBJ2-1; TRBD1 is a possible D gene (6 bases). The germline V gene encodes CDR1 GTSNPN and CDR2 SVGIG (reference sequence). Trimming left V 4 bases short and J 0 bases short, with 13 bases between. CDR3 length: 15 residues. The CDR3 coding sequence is TGTGCCTGGACATTAGGGGGAGTCTCCTACAATGAGCAGTTCTTC. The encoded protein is CAWTLGGVSYNEQFF.

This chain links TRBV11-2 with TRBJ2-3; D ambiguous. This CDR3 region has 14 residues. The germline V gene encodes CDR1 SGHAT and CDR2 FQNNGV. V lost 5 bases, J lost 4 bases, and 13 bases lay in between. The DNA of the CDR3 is TGTGCCAGCAGCCCCTTAGGCGCTCCAGATACGCAGTATTTT. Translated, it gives CASSPLGAPDTQYF.